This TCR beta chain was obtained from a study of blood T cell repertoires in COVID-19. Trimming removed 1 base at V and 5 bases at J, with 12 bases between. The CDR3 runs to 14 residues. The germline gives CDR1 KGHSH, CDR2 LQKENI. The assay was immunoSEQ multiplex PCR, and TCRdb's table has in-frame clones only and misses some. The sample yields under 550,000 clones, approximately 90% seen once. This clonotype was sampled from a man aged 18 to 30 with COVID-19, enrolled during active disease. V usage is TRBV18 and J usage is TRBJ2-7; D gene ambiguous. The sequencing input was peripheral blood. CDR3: CASSPQSHVHEQYF. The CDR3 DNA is TGTGCCAGCTCACCACAGAGCCATGTCCACGAGCAGTACTTC.